The 21 T cell receptor beta chains below all came from one sample that was sequenced in a study of shared clonotypes between healthy human individuals (dated by TCRdb to the early 2020s). CD8 naive samples consisted of CD45RO-negative cells that were positively selected for CCR7, yielding a CD45RA+CCR7+ population without TemRA cells. The library was produced with the immunoSEQ multiplex PCR assay. TCRdb's version of the immuneACCESS table is confined to in-frame rearrangements and falls short of the full clone set. An unresolved V gene accounts for under half of the shortfall where checked; the remainder is of unknown origin. A total of about 680,000 clones appear in this sample, around 92% of them only once. The ten most abundant clones make up about 24% of the sample. The sequencing sample was made of naive CD8+ T cells sorted from blood. This specimen's cell subset or site label, per the study, means: CD45RA+CCR7+. Every receptor here comes from a young man in good health.

The chain joins TRBV9 to TRBJ2-7; 9 bases fit TRBD1. There are 14 residues in the CDR3. J was trimmed by 6 bases and V by 4 bases; bases with no gene match: 8. The germline CDR1 and CDR2 sequences are SGDLS and YYNGEE. CDR3 DNA: TGTGCCAGCAGCCCGACAGGGGGATCGGGCGAGCAGTACTTC. Translation: CASSPTGGSGEQYF.

The gene calls are TRBV5-8 and TRBJ2-1, with 7 bases matching TRBD2. CDR3 length equals 15 residues. J lost 7 bases, V lost 4 bases, and 11 bases had no gene match. CDR1 and CDR2 from the germline V gene are SGHTS and YDEGEE. The CDR3 nucleotides read TGTGCCAGCAGCCCGGGACTAACCGGTCGGAATGAGCAGTTCTTC. Residues: CASSPGLTGRNEQFF.

The chain recombines TRBV20-1 with TRBJ2-7; the D is unclear. CDR3 length equals 11 residues. The V end was cut by 6 bases, the J end by 0 bases, with 6 bases between. The V gene's germline CDR1 is DFQATT and CDR2 SNEGSKA (reference sequence). The CDR3 sequence is CSAGSSYEQYF. CDR3 nucleotides: TGCAGTGCGGGCTCCTCCTACGAGCAGTACTTC.

The rearrangement links TRBV7-9 to TRBJ1-5; D gene unclear. The CDR3 extends over 14 amino acids. V lost 3 bases, J lost 7 bases, and 13 bases lay in between. Germline V CDR1 and CDR2: SEHNR, FQNEAQ (reference sequence). In DNA form, the CDR3 reads TGTGCCAGCAGCTTCGACCGATTCCCCCAGCCCCAGCATTTT. This encodes CASSFDRFPQPQHF.

The rearrangement uses TRBV9 and TRBJ2-1; D is uncertain. Between the trimmed V and J ends, which lost 3 bases and 10 bases, there was a span of 8 bases. This CDR3 region has 11 residues. Germline V gene lookup returns CDR1 SGDLS and CDR2 YYNGEE. CDR3 in DNA: TGTGCCAGCAGCGATAGCAAGGAGCAGTTCTTC. Protein product: CASSDSKEQFF.

The chain is built from TRBV4-1 and TRBJ2-1, with TRBD1 matching 7 bases. V lost 5 bases to trimming and J lost 4 bases; unmatched junction nucleotides: 11. The CDR3 length is 16 residues. In germline, CDR1 is MGHRA, CDR2 YSYEKL. This chain's CDR3 is CASSYLLDRAYNEQFF. CDR3 bases: TGCGCCAGCAGCTACCTCCTCGACAGGGCATACAATGAGCAGTTCTTC.

Turning to this clone: Other DNA sequences in the sample encode the same CDR3. V is TRBV9 and J is TRBJ2-1, with 12 bases aligning to TRBD2. This CDR3 comprises 16 residues. Germline CDR1 is SGDLS and CDR2 is YYNGEE. V lost 3 bases to trimming and J lost 0 bases; unmatched junction nucleotides: 1. CDR3 nucleotide sequence: TGTGCCAGCAGCGCGGGACTAGCGGGCTCCTACAATGAGCAGTTCTTC. Amino acid sequence: CASSAGLAGSYNEQFF.

This sequence joins TRBV7-9 and TRBJ2-6; 11 nucleotides agree with TRBD1. The length of the CDR3 is 18 residues. Trimming removed 5 bases from V and 0 bases from J; junction bases left unmatched: 6. The V gene's germline CDR1 is SEHNR and CDR2 FQNEAQ (reference sequence). CDR3 sequence (DNA): TGTGCCAGCAGCCCTCGGGACAGGGGGGACTCTGGGGCCAACGTCCTGACTTTC. Translating gives CASSPRDRGDSGANVLTF.

The rearrangement uses TRBV11-2 and TRBJ2-7; 8 nucleotides agree with TRBD2. There are 16 residues in the CDR3. V lost 5 bases and J lost 3; bases outside the gene matches: 12. The germline V gene has CDR1 SGHAT and CDR2 FQNNGV. The CDR3 sequence is CASSPPWRGVSYEQYF. CDR3 bases: TGTGCCAGCAGCCCGCCCTGGCGGGGGGTCAGCTACGAGCAGTACTTC.

This chain uses TRBV2 with TRBJ2-4; a weak D match, TRBD1 (7 bases). The CDR3 has 16 amino acids. V was trimmed by 4 bases and J by 0 bases, leaving 13 bases between them. Germline V gene lookup returns CDR1 SNHLY and CDR2 FYNNEI. CDR3 nucleotides: TGTGCCAGCAGTGTTCCCAGGGGGGAAGCCAAAAACATTCAGTACTTC. Amino acid sequence: CASSVPRGEAKNIQYF.

In its sample, this clone was seen once. This chain's CDR3 is CASSLGAGTDNEKLFF. CDR3 in DNA: TGTGCCAGCAGCTTAGGTGCAGGGACCGATAATGAAAAACTGTTTTTT. V and J are TRBV7-2 and TRBJ1-4, with D possibly being TRBD1 (5 bases). The germline CDR1 and CDR2 sequences are SGHTA and FQGNSA. CDR3 length: 16 residues. Deletions cut 1 base from V and 4 bases from J, with 13 bases between.

This rearrangement joins TRBV1 to TRBJ2-1; the D call TRBD2 from the table was never checked on the DNA. TRBV1 is labeled a pseudogene. The CDR3 runs 21 residues. This chain's CDR3 is CTSSPSPRGSGSPRSYNEQFF. The CDR3 nucleotides are TGCACCAGCAGCCCCTCCCCCAGGGGTAGCGGGAGCCCGCGCTCCTACAATGAGCAGTTCTTC.

J is TRBJ2-1 and V is TRBV5-4; D not certain. Per the germline V gene, CDR1 is SGHNT and CDR2 is YYREEE (reference sequence). This CDR3 region has 13 residues. The ends were cut back, 1 base at V and 10 bases at J, with 12 bases in the middle. The CDR3 nucleotides read TGTGCCAGCAGCTTGTTCTCCGTCGACGAGCAGTTCTTC. This encodes CASSLFSVDEQFF.

V usage is TRBV2 and J usage is TRBJ2-4, with D possibly matching TRBD1 (5 bases). The germline CDR1 and CDR2 sequences are SNHLY and FYNNEI. Trimming stripped 6 bases from V and 1 base from J, with 16 bases between. The CDR3 runs to 16 residues. The CDR3 sequence: CASSQGTVLAKNIQYF. In nucleotides, the CDR3 is TGTGCCAGCAGCCAGGGAACAGTCCTTGCCAAAAACATTCAGTACTTC.

This chain links TRBV7-9 with TRBJ1-2; TRBD1 matches 12 bases. The germline V gene has CDR1 SEHNR and CDR2 FQNEAQ (reference sequence). V was pared by 5 bases and J by 8 bases, with 9 bases of the junction left unmatched. The CDR3 spans 15 residues. The CDR3 region has the DNA TGTGCCAGCAGCACGAGGGACAGGGGGCCGTGGGGCTACACCTTC. The encoded protein is CASSTRDRGPWGYTF.

The chain combines TRBV30 with TRBJ1-3, with a possible D match to TRBD1 (6 bases). The CDR3 covers 13 residues. From germline, CDR1 is GTSNPN and CDR2 SVGIG (reference sequence). The V end was cut by 5 bases, the J end by 8 bases, with 16 bases between. The CDR3 is CAWDVTGGYTIYF. CDR3 DNA: TGTGCCTGGGATGTGACAGGCGGTTACACCATATATTTT.

The CDR3 is CSVEWLVNTDTQYF. The CDR3 bases are TGCAGCGTTGAATGGTTGGTTAACACAGATACGCAGTATTTT. The rearrangement joins TRBV29-1 to TRBJ2-3; D not certain. The V gene's germline CDR1 is SQVTM and CDR2 ANQGSEA. Trimming took off 2 bases at V and 2 bases at J, with 11 bases between the two ends. CDR3 length: 14 residues.

The CDR3 region is CASSPSLRLAGGVEQFF. The CDR3 nucleotides are TGTGCCAGCAGCCCTAGCTTAAGACTAGCGGGAGGGGTTGAGCAGTTCTTC. The gene calls are TRBV7-9 and TRBJ2-1; 14 bases fit TRBD2. Germline CDR1 SEHNR, CDR2 FQNEAQ (reference sequence). The CDR3 covers 17 residues. Trimming cost V 5 bases and J 9 bases; bases outside gene matches: 12.

This rearrangement joins TRBV30 to TRBJ1-1, with 7 nucleotides matching TRBD1. The CDR3 is 15 amino acids. The germline CDR1 and CDR2 sequences are GTSNPN and SVGIG (reference sequence). The V and J ends lost 4 bases and 1 base, in that order; junction bases with no gene match: 9. The CDR3 DNA reads as TGTGCCTGGACCCCCCCGGACAGGACGAACACTGAAGCTTTCTTT. Its protein product is CAWTPPDRTNTEAFF.

J is TRBJ2-5 and V is TRBV29-1; D possibly corresponds to TRBD2 (5 bases). CDR1 SQVTM and CDR2 ANQGSEA come from the germline V gene. Trimming took 7 bases from V and 2 from J, leaving 17 bases between them. This CDR3 is 14 amino acids long. DNA of the CDR3: TGCAGCGCTGGGCGGGTAGGAAAACAAGAGACCCAGTACTTC. Residues: CSAGRVGKQETQYF. Full variable domain (remainder filled in from reference TRBV29-1 and TRBJ2-5): SAVISQKPSRDICQRGTSLTIQCQVDSQVTMMFWYRQQPGQSLTLIATANQGSEATYESGFVIDKFPISRPNLTFSTLTVSNMSPEDSSIYLCSAGRVGKQETQYFGPGTRLLVL.

Details on this clone: This sample includes further DNA sequences coding for the same CDR3. The V and J genes are TRBV9 and TRBJ2-3; 10 positions agree with TRBD2. CDR1 is SGDLS, CDR2 YYNGEE, per germline. The CDR3 is made up of 15 amino acids. Unmatched junction bases numbered 3, after V lost 3 bases and J lost 2 bases. This CDR3 is CASSAGLAATDTQYF. In nucleotides, the CDR3 is TGTGCCAGCAGCGCTGGACTAGCGGCCACAGATACGCAGTATTTT.